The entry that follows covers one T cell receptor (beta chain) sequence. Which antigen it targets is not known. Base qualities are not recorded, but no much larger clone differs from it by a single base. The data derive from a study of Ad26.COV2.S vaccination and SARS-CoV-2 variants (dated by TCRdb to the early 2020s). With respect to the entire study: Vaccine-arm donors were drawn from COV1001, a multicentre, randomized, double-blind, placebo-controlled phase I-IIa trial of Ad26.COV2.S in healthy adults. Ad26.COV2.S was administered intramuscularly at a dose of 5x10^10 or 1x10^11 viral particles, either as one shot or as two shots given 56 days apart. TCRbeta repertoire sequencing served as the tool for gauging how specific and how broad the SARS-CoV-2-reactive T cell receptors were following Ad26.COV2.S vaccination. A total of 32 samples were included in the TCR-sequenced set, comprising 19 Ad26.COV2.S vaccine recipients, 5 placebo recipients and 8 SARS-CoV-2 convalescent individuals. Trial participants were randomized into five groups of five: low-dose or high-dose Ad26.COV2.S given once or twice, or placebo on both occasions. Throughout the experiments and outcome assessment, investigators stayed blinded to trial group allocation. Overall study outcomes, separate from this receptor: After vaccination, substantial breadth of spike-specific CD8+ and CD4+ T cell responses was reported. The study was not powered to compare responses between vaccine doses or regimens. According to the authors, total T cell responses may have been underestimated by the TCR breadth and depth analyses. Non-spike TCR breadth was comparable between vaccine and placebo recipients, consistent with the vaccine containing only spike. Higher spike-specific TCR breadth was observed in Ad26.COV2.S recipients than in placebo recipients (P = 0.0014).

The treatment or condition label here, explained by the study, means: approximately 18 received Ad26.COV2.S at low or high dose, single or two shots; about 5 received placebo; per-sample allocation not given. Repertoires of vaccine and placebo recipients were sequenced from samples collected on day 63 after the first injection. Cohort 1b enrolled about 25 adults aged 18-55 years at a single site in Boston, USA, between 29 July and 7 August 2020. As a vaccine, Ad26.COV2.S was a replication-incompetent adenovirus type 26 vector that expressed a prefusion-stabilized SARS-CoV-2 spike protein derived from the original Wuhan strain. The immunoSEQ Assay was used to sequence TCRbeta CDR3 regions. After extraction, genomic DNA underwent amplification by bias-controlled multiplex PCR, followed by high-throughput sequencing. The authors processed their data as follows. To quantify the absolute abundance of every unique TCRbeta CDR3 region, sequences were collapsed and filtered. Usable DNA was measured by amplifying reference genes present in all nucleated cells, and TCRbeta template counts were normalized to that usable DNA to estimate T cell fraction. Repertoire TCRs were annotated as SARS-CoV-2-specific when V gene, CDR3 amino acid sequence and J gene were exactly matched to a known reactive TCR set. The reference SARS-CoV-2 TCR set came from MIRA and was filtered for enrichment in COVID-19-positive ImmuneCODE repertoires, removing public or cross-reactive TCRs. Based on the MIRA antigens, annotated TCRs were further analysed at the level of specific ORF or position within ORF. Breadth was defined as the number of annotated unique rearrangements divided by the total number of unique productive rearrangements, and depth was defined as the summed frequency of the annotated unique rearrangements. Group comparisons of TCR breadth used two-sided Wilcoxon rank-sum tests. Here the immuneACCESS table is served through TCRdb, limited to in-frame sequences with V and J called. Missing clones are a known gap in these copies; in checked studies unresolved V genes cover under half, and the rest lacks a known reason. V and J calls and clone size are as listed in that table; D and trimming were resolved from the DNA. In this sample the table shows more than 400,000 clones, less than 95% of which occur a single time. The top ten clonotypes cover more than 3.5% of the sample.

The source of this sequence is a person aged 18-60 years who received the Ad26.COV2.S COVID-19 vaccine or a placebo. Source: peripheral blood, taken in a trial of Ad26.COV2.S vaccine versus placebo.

The CDR3 region: CASSQDLLYSPLHF. The sequenced DNA: TGTGCCAGCAGCCAAGATCTCCTCTATTCACCCCTCCACTTT. The V and J segments used are TRBV3-1 (or the pseudogene TRBV3-2) and TRBJ1-6; the D gene cannot be resolved reliably. The CDR3 numbers 14 residues from cysteine through phenylalanine. Solely the CDR3 DNA is kept, with 42 bases framed from the first base. V loses 0 bases of germline sequence and J loses 8 bases, and the interval between the two ends is 8 bases. The germline V gene (reference sequence) gives CDR1 as LGHDT and CDR2 as YNNKEL.